This T cell receptor beta chain was recorded in a study of shared clonotypes between healthy human individuals. A remark on this clone: The sample holds other DNA sequences that translate to the same CDR3.

Assay: immunoSEQ multiplex PCR; the TCRdb copy retains only in-frame clones and omits some. The profile covers over 2 million clones, with 85% to 95% appearing a single time and approximately 0.41% taken by the ten largest. V gave up 4 bases and J gave up 0 bases, with 7 bases separating them. This CDR3 contains 14 residues. Germline V lookup: CDR1 SGHRS, CDR2 YFSETQ. Sequenced input: naive CD4+ T cells from PBMCs. Subset denoted: CD45RA+ positively selected. V and J are TRBV5-1 and TRBJ1-4; D is undetermined. The origin of this receptor is a man between 18 and 35 years old in good health. Some clones in this sample may be carry-over from other donors' samples. The CDR3 is CASSPLTTNEKLFF. The DNA of the CDR3 is TGCGCCAGCAGCCCCTTAACAACTAATGAAAAACTGTTTTTT. Using reference TRBV5-1 and TRBJ1-4 for the parts outside the CDR3, the full variable domain is KAGVTQTPRYLIKTRGQQVTLSCSPISGHRSVSWYQQTPGQGLQFLFEYFSETQRNKGNFPGRFSGRQFSNSRSEMNVSTLELGDSALYLCASSPLTTNEKLFFGSGTQLSVL.